Listed below are T cell receptor beta chains from one sample, sequenced in a study of T-cell reconstitution after alpha-beta-depleted transplantation in children. One entry per CDR3 protein results from TCRdb running MiXCR on the PCR reads. This sample yields hundreds of thousands of distinct CDR3 sequences, of which 15% to 20% are seen a single time; approximately 1% belongs to the top ten. This material consisted of PBMCs from the stem cell graft donor, taken from the stem cell graft. These receptors were taken from a human donor who donated a stem cell graft to a child with acute myeloid leukemia. Each CDR3 is given with its conserved first and last residue. A D gene is named only where the DNA matches it firmly. Clone size, where shown, is once, few, many, or a class for clones that have expanded.

j_call	v_call	clone_size	d_call	cdr3_aa	cdr3_nt
TRBJ1-6	TRBV7-2	.	.	CASSLETGRGSPLHF	TGTGCCAGCAGCCTAGAGACAGGCAGGGGTTCACCCCTCCACTTT
TRBJ2-4	TRBV11-1	.	TRBD1	CASSPGTGGGLAKNIQYF	TGTGCCAGCAGCCCCGGGACAGGGGGTGGCCTGGCCAAAAACATTCAGTACTTC
TRBJ2-3	TRBV4-3	.	.	CASSQDRYTQYF	TGCGCCAGCAGCCAAGATCGGTATACGCAGTATTTT
TRBJ2-3	TRBV20-1	many	TRBD2	CSASGGAYDTQYF	TGCAGTGCTAGCGGGGGGGCGTATGATACGCAGTATTTT
TRBJ1-6	TRBV27	.	.	CASSPGAWGSPLHF	TGTGCCAGCAGTCCGGGGGCTTGGGGGTCACCCCTCCACTTT
TRBJ2-1	TRBV11-2	few	TRBD1	CASSLRARDRADEQFF	TGTGCCAGCAGCTTAAGGGCCCGGGACAGGGCCGATGAGCAGTTCTTC
TRBJ2-3	TRBV3-1	.	TRBD2	CASSPGTSGLLDTQYF	TGTGCCAGCAGCCCCGGGACTAGCGGGCTCTTGGATACGCAGTATTTT
TRBJ2-7	TRBV20-1	many	.	CSAYDGVGKVDYEQYF	TGCAGTGCTTACGATGGAGTGGGGAAGGTCGACTACGAGCAGTACTTC
TRBJ1-5	TRBV27	few	.	CASSQSSNQPQHF	TGTGCCAGCAGCCAGAGTAGCAATCAGCCCCAGCATTTT
TRBJ2-3	TRBV12-3/TRBV12-4	many	.	CASSPIDGGNTDTQYF	TGTGCCAGCAGCCCCATAGACGGGGGAAACACAGATACGCAGTATTTT
TRBJ2-4	TRBV18	many	TRBD1	CASSLDRNIQYF	TGTGCCAGCTCCCTGGACAGGAACATTCAGTACTTC
TRBJ2-7	TRBV20-1	many	TRBD1	CSARGDSGSYEQYF	TGCAGTGCTAGGGGGGACAGTGGGTCCTACGAGCAGTACTTC
TRBJ1-2	TRBV12-3/TRBV12-4	.	.	CASSFGSAYGYTF	TGTGCCAGCAGTTTTGGGTCAGCATATGGCTACACCTTC
TRBJ2-1	TRBV13	.	TRBD1	CASSLGTGGRNEQFF	TGTGCCAGCAGCTTAGGCACAGGGGGGAGAAATGAGCAGTTCTTC
TRBJ2-7	TRBV30	few	.	CAWTPRDYEQYF	TGTGCCTGGACCCCTCGGGACTACGAGCAGTACTTC
TRBJ2-1	TRBV5-1	many	.	CASSSDPNEQFF	TGCGCCAGCAGCTCCGACCCCAATGAGCAGTTCTTC
TRBJ1-1	TRBV7-9	many	TRBD1	CASSSGQGNTEAFF	TGTGCCAGCAGTTCCGGACAGGGGAACACTGAAGCTTTCTTT
TRBJ2-7	TRBV25-1	few	.	CANTRGTHVYEQYF	TGTGCCAACACCCGCGGGACCCATGTTTACGAGCAGTACTTC
TRBJ2-5	TRBV11-2	.	TRBD2	CASSLGELAGRETQYF	TGTGCCAGCAGCTTAGGAGAGCTAGCGGGGAGAGAGACCCAGTACTTC
TRBJ2-1	TRBV7-2	many	TRBD2	CASSQTGREDEQFF	TGTGCCAGCAGCCAGACGGGGAGGGAGGATGAGCAGTTCTTC
TRBJ1-2	TRBV2	.	.	CASKSLGDTFYGYTF	TGTGCCAGCAAATCTTTAGGGGACACCTTCTATGGCTACACCTTC
TRBJ2-1	TRBV15	.	TRBD2	CATSRFPGASGGMYNEQFF	TGTGCCACCAGCAGATTCCCCGGCGCTAGCGGGGGGATGTACAATGAGCAGTTCTTC
TRBJ2-3	TRBV7-9	many	.	CASSWEDTQYF	TGTGCCAGCAGCTGGGAAGATACGCAGTATTTT
TRBJ2-2	TRBV6-1	few	.	CASMRVRANTGELFF	TGTGCCAGCATGAGGGTCCGCGCGAACACCGGGGAGCTGTTTTTT
TRBJ1-5	TRBV15	.	TRBD1	CATSTGSTLRNQPQHF	TGTGCCACCTCGACAGGGTCTACCCTTAGGAATCAGCCCCAGCATTTT
TRBJ1-6	TRBV5-1	many	TRBD1	CASSERHLGQQGLYSPLHF	TGCGCCAGCAGCGAAAGGCATTTAGGACAACAGGGGCTGTATTCACCCCTCCACTTT
TRBJ2-1	TRBV12-3/TRBV12-4	.	.	CASSLAGVDNEQFF	TGTGCCAGCAGTTTAGCAGGGGTCGACAATGAGCAGTTCTTC
TRBJ2-5	TRBV7-9	few	TRBD2	CASSFRGLAGMETQYF	TGTGCCAGCAGTTTCCGCGGACTAGCGGGGATGGAGACCCAGTACTTC
TRBJ1-3	TRBV7-2	few	.	CASSLMGHTIYF	TGTGCCAGCAGCTTAATGGGTCACACCATATATTTT
TRBJ2-7	TRBV5-1	many	.	CASCPGGMTYEQYF	TGCGCCAGCTGTCCGGGCGGGATGACCTACGAGCAGTACTTC
TRBJ1-2	TRBV7-2	.	TRBD1	CASSPRTGGYTF	TGTGCCAGCAGCCCGCGGACAGGTGGCTACACCTTC
TRBJ2-1	TRBV7-9	many	.	CASSSADRAYNEQFF	TGTGCCAGCAGCTCCGCGGACAGAGCCTACAATGAGCAGTTCTTC
TRBJ2-1	TRBV6-2/TRBV6-3	few	TRBD2	CASKGGGANEQFF	TGTGCCAGCAAAGGCGGGGGGGCTAATGAGCAGTTCTTC
TRBJ1-2	TRBV20-1	many	.	CSARTSDLRNYGYTF	TGCAGTGCTCGAACCAGTGATTTGAGGAACTATGGCTACACCTTC
TRBJ2-3	TRBV7-2	many	.	CASKGWETDTQYF	TGTGCCAGCAAAGGATGGGAAACAGATACGCAGTATTTT
TRBJ2-3	TRBV27	.	.	CASSFRETDTQYF	TGTGCCAGCAGTTTTAGGGAAACAGATACGCAGTATTTT
TRBJ2-5	TRBV5-1	once	.	CASSLEVGLGTQYF	TGCGCCAGCAGCTTGGAAGTGGGACTCGGGACCCAGTACTTC
TRBJ2-1	TRBV7-9	.	.	CASSNTEGPSSYNEQFF	TGTGCCAGCAGCAATACAGAGGGCCCTAGCTCCTACAATGAGCAGTTCTTC
TRBJ1-6	TRBV5-1	.	TRBD1	CASSSGTGTSSTYNSPLHF	TGCGCCAGCAGCTCCGGGACAGGGACCTCTAGCACCTATAATTCACCCCTCCACTTT
TRBJ2-3	TRBV7-2	few	.	CASSLGPNEIFTDTQYF	TGTGCCAGCAGCTTAGGTCCGAACGAAATATTCACAGATACGCAGTATTTT
TRBJ1-5	TRBV20-1	many	.	CSARAPTQPQHF	TGCAGTGCTAGAGCCCCTACTCAGCCCCAGCATTTT
TRBJ1-6	TRBV6-5	many	.	CASSYAGLDSPLHF	TGTGCCAGCAGTTACGCGGGCCTCGATTCACCCCTCCACTTT
TRBJ1-2	TRBV12-3/TRBV12-4	.	TRBD1	CASSGTGALRDYGYTF	TGTGCCAGCAGTGGGACAGGGGCTTTAAGGGACTATGGCTACACCTTC
TRBJ2-2	TRBV15	many	.	CATASRQGTGELFF	TGTGCCACCGCGTCGAGGCAAGGGACCGGGGAGCTGTTTTTT
TRBJ2-2	TRBV12-3/TRBV12-4	.	.	CASSADSLTGELFF	TGTGCCAGCAGTGCGGACTCGCTCACCGGGGAGCTGTTTTTT
TRBJ2-5	TRBV20-1	many	TRBD1	CSALDRGRETQYF	TGCAGTGCTTTGGACAGGGGGCGTGAGACCCAGTACTTC
TRBJ2-3	TRBV11-2	few	.	CASSLRPPDTQYF	TGTGCCAGCAGCTTACGGCCGCCAGATACGCAGTATTTT
TRBJ2-1	TRBV7-3	few	TRBD1	CASSLYVQGDNEQFF	TGTGCCAGCAGCTTATATGTCCAGGGGGACAATGAGCAGTTCTTC
TRBJ2-5	TRBV20-1	few	TRBD2	CSARERNSGGLRGKTQYF	TGCAGTGCTAGAGAAAGAAATAGCGGGGGCCTACGTGGGAAGACCCAGTACTTC
TRBJ2-1	TRBV5-1	few	TRBD1	CASSSGQKNNEQFF	TGCGCCAGCAGCTCGGGACAGAAAAACAATGAGCAGTTCTTC
TRBJ2-2	TRBV6-1	.	.	CASLKSLPNTGELFF	TGTGCCAGCTTGAAGTCATTGCCCAACACCGGGGAGCTGTTTTTT
TRBJ1-1	TRBV7-2	.	.	CASSLIPENSEAFF	TGTGCCAGCAGCTTAATCCCGGAGAACTCTGAAGCTTTCTTT